This TCR beta chain comes out of a study of cytomegalovirus exposure and HLA in healthy donors. Looking at the study overall: Approximately 80 million unique TCRs from HLA-typed donors were held in an early data release.

Comments on this clone: The antigen is undetermined.

PCR was performed using 60 Vbeta and 13 Jbeta primers. TCRdb's copy holds only in-frame clones and misses some; the assay was immunoSEQ multiplex PCR. The table for this sample gives approximately 100,000 clones. Study-wide results and caveats: The number of N-insertions in an Asian-associated ancestry cluster was reportedly below the roughly 670-donor mean in a later analysis. For TCR beta chains, V- and J-gene trimming was later linked to a missense DCLRE1C variant.

When sampled, the donors appeared nominally healthy, though they likely had unrecorded immune exposures. CDR3 length: 15 amino acids. V lost 1 base to trimming and J lost 4 bases, with 10 bases between them. Per germline, CDR1 SNHLY and CDR2 FYNNEI. The genes are TRBV2 and TRBJ2-2, with D possibly matching TRBD2 (7 bases). This clonotype was obtained from a man aged 50 to 60 in good health and CMV-seropositive. Sequenced input: PBMCs. DNA for the CDR3: TGTGCCAGCAGTGAAGAAGGGGGGGCCACCGGGGAGCTGTTTTTT. Its translation is CASSEEGGATGELFF.